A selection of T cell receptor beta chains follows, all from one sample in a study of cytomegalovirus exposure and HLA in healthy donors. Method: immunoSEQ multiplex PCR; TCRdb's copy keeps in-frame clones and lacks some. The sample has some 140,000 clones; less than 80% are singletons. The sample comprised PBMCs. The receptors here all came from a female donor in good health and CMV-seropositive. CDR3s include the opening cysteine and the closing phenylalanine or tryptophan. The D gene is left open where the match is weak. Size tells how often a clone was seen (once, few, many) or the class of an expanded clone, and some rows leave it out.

TGTGCCAGCAGACGACGATCAGCGGGGGGCAATGAGCAGTTCTTC	CASRRRSAGGNEQFF	-	TRBV6-1	TRBJ2-1	TRBD2
TGTGCCAGCAGCCCGGGACAGGGAGACTACGAGCAGTACTTC	CASSPGQGDYEQYF	few	TRBV5-4	TRBJ2-7	TRBD1
TGTGCCAGTAGTACTAGCGGGAGGACAAAAGAGACCCAGTACTTC	CASSTSGRTKETQYF	few	TRBV19	TRBJ2-5	TRBD2
TGTGCCAGAAGCTTGGTAGCGGGAGGGCCCACCGGGGAGCTGTTTTTT	CARSLVAGGPTGELFF	-	TRBV5-3	TRBJ2-2	TRBD2
TGTGCCAGCGGTGGGACAGGGGGCAATCAGCCCCAGCATTTT	CASGGTGGNQPQHF	-	TRBV2	TRBJ1-5	TRBD1
TGTGCCACCAGCAGAGATTGGGGAGGGAGTCAGCCCCAGCATTTT	CATSRDWGGSQPQHF	-	TRBV15	TRBJ1-5	-
TGTGCCAGCAGTGGCACAGGGGGCTCTGGAAACACCATATATTTT	CASSGTGGSGNTIYF	-	TRBV6-5	TRBJ1-3	TRBD1
TGTGCCAGCAGCTTTGGCGGGGTCCCCGGGGAGCTGTTTTTT	CASSFGGVPGELFF	once	TRBV5-6	TRBJ2-2	-
TGTGCCAGCAGCTTCAGGCTGGCACCGGCATCCAGTGAGCAGTTCTTC	CASSFRLAPASSEQFF	few	TRBV13	TRBJ2-1	-
TGTGCCAGCAGCCAAGATACCCGGGGGGACACTGAAGCTTTCTTT	CASSQDTRGDTEAFF	-	TRBV14	TRBJ1-1	-
TGTGCCAGCAGCTCCAGGCTAGGCTTTACTAGCGGGGGATACGAGCAGTACTTC	CASSSRLGFTSGGYEQYF	-	TRBV7-2	TRBJ2-7	TRBD2
TGTGCCAGCAGACGGACAGGGGCCTACAATGAGCAGTTCTTC	CASRRTGAYNEQFF	-	TRBV28	TRBJ2-1	TRBD1
TGTGCCAGCCAAATTGGAGGGGTTCTTAATCAGCCCCAGCATTTT	CASQIGGVLNQPQHF	-	TRBV28	TRBJ1-5	-
TGCAGCGTTTACTGGGACACTGGAAACACCATATATTTT	CSVYWDTGNTIYF	-	TRBV29-1	TRBJ1-3	-
TGTGCCAGCTCACCCAGGTTGGGGCGTGAAAAACTGTTTTTT	CASSPRLGREKLFF	-	TRBV18	TRBJ1-4	-
TGTGCCAGCAGCTTACCTGGGACAGGGACCTACGAGCAGTACTTC	CASSLPGTGTYEQYF	few	TRBV5-4	TRBJ2-7	TRBD1
TGTGCCAGCAGCCTCGGACAGGGAGGCACTGAAGCTTTCTTT	CASSLGQGGTEAFF	-	TRBV5-4	TRBJ1-1	TRBD1
TGTGCCAGCAGACCCGAAACAGGGGCTGGTAATGAAAAACTGTTTTTT	CASRPETGAGNEKLFF	-	TRBV6-6	TRBJ1-4	TRBD1
TGTGCCAGCAGCCTACTGGACATAAACGAGCAGTACTTC	CASSLLDINEQYF	-	TRBV7-2	TRBJ2-7	-
TGTGCCAGCTCCAACCCCGGGACAGGGGGCTACGAGCAGTACTTC	CASSNPGTGGYEQYF	-	TRBV18	TRBJ2-7	TRBD1
TGTGCCATCAGCCATTTTTCGACAGGTTACTCTGGAAACACCATATATTTT	CAISHFSTGYSGNTIYF	-	TRBV10-3	TRBJ1-3	-
TGTGCCACCAGCGACAGCTCCTACGAGCAGTACTTC	CATSDSSYEQYF	once	TRBV15	TRBJ2-7	-